These T cell receptor beta chains were read from a single sample in a study of T cell changes during pregnancy in multiple sclerosis. TCRdb's table, derived via immunoSEQ multiplex PCR, lists solely in-frame clones and lacks some. The table has 90,000 to 120,000 clones, almost 95% seen once; the top ten hold approximately 0.97%. Sequenced here: peripheral blood, sampled before pregnancy. These receptors were obtained from a female donor with multiple sclerosis, enrolled in a pregnancy study. CDR3s include the opening cysteine and the closing phenylalanine or tryptophan. Each record gives: J gene, V gene, clone size, D gene, CDR3 protein, CDR3 DNA. The D gene is left open where the match is weak. Only some rows state a clone size, as once, few, many or a class for expanded clones.

TRBJ2-1	TRBV5-4	NA	NA	CASSLAEASSYNEQFF	TGTGCCAGCAGCTTGGCCGAAGCGAGCTCCTACAATGAGCAGTTCTTC
TRBJ1-1	TRBV5-1	NA	NA	CASSLRTDSRAFF	TGCGCCAGCAGCTTGAGGACAGACTCTCGGGCTTTCTTT
TRBJ1-1	TRBV30	NA	NA	CAWSQGGNTEAFF	TGTGCCTGGAGTCAGGGCGGGAACACTGAAGCTTTCTTT
TRBJ1-4	TRBV7-6	NA	NA	CASSLRDWATNEKLFF	TGTGCCAGCAGCTTAAGGGACTGGGCAACTAATGAAAAACTGTTTTTT
TRBJ1-2	TRBV5-1	NA	NA	CASTGGSTYGYTF	TGCGCCAGCACGGGTGGGTCCACCTATGGCTACACCTTC
TRBJ1-4	TRBV27	once	NA	CASSGGGAAEKLFF	TGTGCCAGCAGTGGAGGGGGGGCTGCTGAAAAACTGTTTTTT
TRBJ2-2	TRBV6-5	NA	NA	CASTWRAWTGELFF	TGTGCCAGCACCTGGAGGGCGTGGACCGGGGAGCTGTTTTTT
TRBJ2-5	TRBV13	NA	TRBD2	CASSLRTSGRETQYF	TGTGCCAGCAGCCTGCGGACTAGCGGGAGGGAGACCCAGTACTTC
TRBJ2-3	TRBV5-1	NA	NA	CASSPPYDTDTQYF	TGCGCCAGCAGCCCCCCCTATGACACAGATACGCAGTATTTT
TRBJ2-4	TRBV2	NA	NA	CASSEGRGRNIQYF	TGTGCCAGCAGTGAGGGCAGGGGAAGGAACATTCAGTACTTC
TRBJ2-7	TRBV18	NA	NA	CASSRQGAEQYF	TGTGCCAGCTCAAGGCAGGGCGCCGAGCAGTACTTC
TRBJ2-7	TRBV4-3	once	TRBD1	CASSQDRGLEQYF	TGCGCCAGCAGCCAAGACAGGGGGCTCGAGCAGTACTTC
TRBJ2-3	TRBV7-9	NA	TRBD1	CASSLARTGGADTQYF	TGTGCCAGCAGCTTAGCGAGGACAGGGGGCGCAGATACGCAGTATTTT
TRBJ2-7	TRBV12-5	NA	NA	CASGLVGSVGVYEQYF	TGTGCTAGTGGTTTGGTTGGGTCGGTAGGGGTCTACGAGCAGTACTTC
TRBJ1-1	TRBV7-9	NA	NA	CASSLVGEDTEAFF	TGTGCCAGCAGCTTAGTTGGGGAGGACACTGAAGCTTTCTTT
TRBJ2-5	TRBV19	NA	TRBD2	CASSPGLAGQETQYF	TGTGCCAGTAGCCCGGGACTAGCGGGGCAAGAGACCCAGTACTTC